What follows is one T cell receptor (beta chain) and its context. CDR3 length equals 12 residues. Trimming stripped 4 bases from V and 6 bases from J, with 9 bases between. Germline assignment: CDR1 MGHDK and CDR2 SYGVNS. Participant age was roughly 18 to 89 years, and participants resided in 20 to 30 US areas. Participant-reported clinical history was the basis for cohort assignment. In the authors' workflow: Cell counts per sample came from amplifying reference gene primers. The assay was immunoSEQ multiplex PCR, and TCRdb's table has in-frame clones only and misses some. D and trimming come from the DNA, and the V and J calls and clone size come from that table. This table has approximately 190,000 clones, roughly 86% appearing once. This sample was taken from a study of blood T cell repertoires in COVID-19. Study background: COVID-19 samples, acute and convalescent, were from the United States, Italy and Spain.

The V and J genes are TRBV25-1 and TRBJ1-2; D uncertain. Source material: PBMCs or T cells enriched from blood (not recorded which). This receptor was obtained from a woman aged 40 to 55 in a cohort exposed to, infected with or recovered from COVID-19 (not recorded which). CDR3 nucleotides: TGTGCCAGCAGTGCCCCGAGGGATGGCTACACCTTC. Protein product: CASSAPRDGYTF.